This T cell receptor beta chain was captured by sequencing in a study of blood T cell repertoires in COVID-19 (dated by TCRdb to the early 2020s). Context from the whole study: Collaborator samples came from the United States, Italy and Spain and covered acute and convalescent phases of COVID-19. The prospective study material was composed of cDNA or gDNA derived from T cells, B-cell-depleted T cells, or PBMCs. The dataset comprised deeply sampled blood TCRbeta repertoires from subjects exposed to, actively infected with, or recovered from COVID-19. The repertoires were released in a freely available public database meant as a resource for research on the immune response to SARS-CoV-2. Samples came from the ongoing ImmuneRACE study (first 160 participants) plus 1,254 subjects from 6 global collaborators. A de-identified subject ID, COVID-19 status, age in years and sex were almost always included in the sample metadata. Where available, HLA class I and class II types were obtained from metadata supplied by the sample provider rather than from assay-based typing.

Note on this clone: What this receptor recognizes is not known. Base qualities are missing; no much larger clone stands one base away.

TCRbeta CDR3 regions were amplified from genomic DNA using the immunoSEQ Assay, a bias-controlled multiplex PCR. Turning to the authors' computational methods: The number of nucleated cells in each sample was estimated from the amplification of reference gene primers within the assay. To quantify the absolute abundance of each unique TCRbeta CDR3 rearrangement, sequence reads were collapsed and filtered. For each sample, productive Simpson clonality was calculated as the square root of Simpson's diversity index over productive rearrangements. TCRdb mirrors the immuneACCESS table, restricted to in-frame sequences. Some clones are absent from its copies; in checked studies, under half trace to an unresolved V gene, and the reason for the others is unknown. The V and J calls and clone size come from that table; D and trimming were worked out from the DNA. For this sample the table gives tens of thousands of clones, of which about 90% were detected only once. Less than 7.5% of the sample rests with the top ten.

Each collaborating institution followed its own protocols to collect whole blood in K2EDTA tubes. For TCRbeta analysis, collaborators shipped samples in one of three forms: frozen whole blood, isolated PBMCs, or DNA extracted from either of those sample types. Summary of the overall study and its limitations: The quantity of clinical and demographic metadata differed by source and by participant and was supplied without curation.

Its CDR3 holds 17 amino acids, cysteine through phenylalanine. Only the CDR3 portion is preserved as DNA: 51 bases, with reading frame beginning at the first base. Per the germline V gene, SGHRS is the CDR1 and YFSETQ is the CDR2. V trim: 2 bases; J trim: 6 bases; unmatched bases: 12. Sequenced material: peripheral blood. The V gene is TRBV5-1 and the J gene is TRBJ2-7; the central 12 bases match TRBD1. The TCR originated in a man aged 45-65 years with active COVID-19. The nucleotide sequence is TGCGCCAGCAGCTTCAGGGGGATGGGACAGGGGGCTGGCGAGCAGTACTTC. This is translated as CASSFRGMGQGAGEQYF.